Following are 18 T cell receptor beta chains from one sample sequenced in a study of CD8 T cells in Susac syndrome. The RNA, about 0.45 to 1 ug, was put through reverse transcription using random hexamers. TCRdb recomputed calls from the immunoSEQ multiplex PCR reads with MiXCR, one row per CDR3 protein. The sample consists of under 200,000 distinct CDR3 sequences, approximately 95% of them appearing once. Sequenced input: CD4+ T cells from PBMCs. The receptors come from a human donor with Susac syndrome.

This rearrangement joins TRBV20-1 to TRBJ2-7, with D tentatively TRBD2 (5 bases). The CDR3 loop spans 13 amino acids. From germline, CDR1 is DFQATT and CDR2 SNEGSKA (reference sequence). Between the trimmed V and J ends, which lost 6 bases and 0 bases, there was a span of 12 bases. CDR3 region: CSAIAPSSYEQYF. CDR3 nucleotides: TGCAGTGCGATAGCGCCGAGCTCCTACGAGCAGTACTTC.

This clonotype is a singleton in its sample. CDR3 nucleotides: TGTGCCACCAGCAGACAGGGGAGTGGCCAGCCCCAGCATTTT. This codes for CATSRQGSGQPQHF. The chain recombines TRBV15 with TRBJ1-5, with D perhaps TRBD1 (6 bases). Trimming pared 2 bases from V and 7 bases from J, leaving 12 bases between. CDR1 is LNHNV, CDR2 YYDKDF, per germline (reference sequence). CDR3 length equals 14 residues.

The V and J genes are TRBV4-2 and TRBJ2-1; maybe TRBD2 (5 bases). CDR1 is LGHNA, CDR2 YNFKEQ, per germline. V was cut by 0 bases and J by 12 bases, with 15 bases left in between. There are 14 residues in the CDR3. CDR3 protein: CASSQDTRPGGQFF. As DNA, the CDR3 is TGTGCCAGCAGCCAAGATACAAGACCAGGAGGGCAGTTCTTC.

The chain links TRBV9 to TRBJ2-2; 8 bases are a match to TRBD1. The CDR3 extends over 15 amino acids. Germline V gene sequence: CDR1 SGDLS, CDR2 YYNGEE. Trimming took 4 bases from V and 3 from J; bases not matched to a gene: 5. As DNA, the CDR3 is TGTGCCAGCAGCTTGAGGGGACAGGACACCGGGGAGCTGTTTTTT. It yields the protein CASSLRGQDTGELFF.

The V and J genes are TRBV6-6 and TRBJ2-4; maybe TRBD1 (5 bases). The V gene's germline CDR1 is MNHNY and CDR2 SVGAGI (reference sequence). This CDR3 region has 14 residues. Deletions cut 5 bases from V and 0 bases from J, with 8 bases between. CDR3 DNA: TGTGCCAGCAGTGCCGACAGAGCCAAAAACATTCAGTACTTC. The encoded protein is CASSADRAKNIQYF.

The J gene is TRBJ1-5, the V gene TRBV7-9; D might be TRBD1 (5 bases). V lost 6 bases, J lost 3 bases, and 15 bases lay in between. CDR1 and CDR2 (germline): SEHNR, FQNEAQ (reference sequence). The CDR3 spans 15 residues. The CDR3: CASSLGGANNQPQHF. CDR3 nucleotides: TGTGCCAGCAGTCTGGGAGGGGCGAACAATCAGCCCCAGCATTTT.

The V and J genes are TRBV18 and TRBJ1-2, with 7 nucleotides matching TRBD1. V lost 3 bases, J lost 5 bases, and 9 bases stayed unmatched. The CDR3 runs to 15 residues. Germline V gene data show CDR1 as KGHSH and CDR2 as LQKENI. The CDR3 DNA reads as TGTGCCAGCTCACCCCAACGGGACAGAGAGTATGGCTACACCTTC. Its translation is CASSPQRDREYGYTF.

This chain connects TRBV3-1 to TRBJ1-1; D gene ambiguous. Germline lookup yields CDR1 LGHDT and CDR2 YNNKEL (reference sequence). This CDR3 is built from 12 residues. The V end was cut by 4 bases, the J end by 1 base, with 4 bases between. Written as DNA, the CDR3 is TGTGCCAGCAGCCCCGGGAACACTGAAGCTTTCTTT. It encodes CASSPGNTEAFF.

The gene calls are TRBV24-1 and TRBJ1-2, with D possibly being TRBD1 (6 bases). Germline loops: CDR1 KGHDR, CDR2 SFDVKD. This CDR3 region has 15 residues. The V and J ends lost 5 bases and 0 bases respectively, with 12 bases between them. In nucleotides, the CDR3 is TGTGCCACCAGTGGACGGGACACCCCTAACTATGGCTACACCTTC. Translation gives CATSGRDTPNYGYTF.

The rearrangement uses TRBV30 and TRBJ2-7, with 7 positions matching TRBD2. Germline V gives CDR1 GTSNPN, CDR2 SVGIG (reference sequence). This CDR3 contains 15 residues. After removal of 0 bases from V and 2 bases from J, the junction contained 7 bases not matched to a gene. The CDR3 here is CAWSVRAGRTYEQYF. The CDR3, as DNA: TGTGCCTGGAGTGTACGAGCGGGAAGGACCTACGAGCAGTACTTC. The entire variable domain, with the rest obtained from reference TRBV30 and TRBJ2-7, is as follows: SQTIHQWPATLVQPVGSPLSLECTVEGTSNPNLYWYRQAAGRGLQLLFYSVGIGQISSEVPQNLSASRPQDRQFILSSKKLLLSDSGFYLCAWSVRAGRTYEQYFGPGTRLTVT.

This chain links TRBV29-1 with TRBJ1-1; tentative D call: TRBD1 (6 bases). Germline loops: CDR1 SQVTM, CDR2 ANQGSEA. The CDR3 is made up of 11 amino acids. V was pared by 4 bases and J by 10 bases, with 13 bases between. In nucleotides, the CDR3 is TGCAGCGTTGGAGGTCAGGGGCGAGCTTTCTTT. Protein product: CSVGGQGRAFF.

The J gene is TRBJ1-5, the V gene TRBV19; TRBD1 is a possible D gene (6 bases). The CDR3 has 13 amino acids. Between the trimmed V and J ends, which lost 10 bases and 2 bases, there was a span of 12 bases. CDR1 LNHDA and CDR2 SQIVND come from the germline V gene (reference sequence). CDR3 sequence reads: CATTGGRNQPQHF. In DNA, the CDR3 is TGTGCCACGACGGGGGGGCGCAATCAGCCCCAGCATTTT.

This clonotype was recorded a few times. This sequence joins TRBV7-2 and TRBJ2-5, with unresolved D. With 3 bases removed from V and 5 bases from J, the gap between germline ends came to 10 bases. The CDR3 loop spans 13 amino acids. Germline CDR1 is SGHTA and CDR2 is FQGNSA. This CDR3 reads CASSFSNRETQYF. The CDR3 nucleotides read TGTGCCAGCAGCTTCTCAAATCGCGAGACCCAGTACTTC.

The chain combines TRBV20-1 with TRBJ1-5; 7 bases align to TRBD1. CDR1 and CDR2 (germline): DFQATT, SNEGSKA (reference sequence). This CDR3 has 13 residues. The V and J ends lost 2 bases and 7 bases, in that order; junction bases with no gene match: 5. The CDR3 sequence: CSARRGPQQPQHF. The DNA for the CDR3 is TGCAGTGCTAGAAGGGGGCCCCAACAGCCCCAGCATTTT.

The chain combines TRBV7-8 with TRBJ1-5; 8 bases map to TRBD1. The trim removed 5 bases at V and 2 bases at J, leaving 17 bases unmatched. The CDR3 is 19 amino acids. From germline, CDR1 is SGHVS and CDR2 FQNEAQ. CDR3 residues: CASSATFSGTGGRNQPQHF. Here the CDR3 DNA reads TGTGCCAGCAGCGCCACGTTTAGCGGGACAGGTGGTCGCAATCAGCCCCAGCATTTT.

In DNA form, the CDR3 reads TGCAGTGCTAGAGGGTCCGACATTCAGTACTTC. It translates to CSARGSDIQYF. The chain links TRBV20-1 to TRBJ2-4, with D unclear. Germline-derived CDR1 and CDR2 are DFQATT and SNEGSKA (reference sequence). There are 11 residues in the CDR3. V gave up 1 base and J gave up 8 bases, with 6 bases separating them.

The V call is TRBV4-3, the J call TRBJ2-1; a possible D gene is TRBD1 (6 bases). The germline gives CDR1 LGHNA, CDR2 YSLEER. V shed 1 base and J shed 7 bases, with 17 bases lying between them. The CDR3 spans 16 residues. Written as DNA, the CDR3 is TGCGCCAGCAGCCAAGGAGGGGGACGGGGTGGGAATGAGCAGTTCTTC. Translating gives CASSQGGGRGGNEQFF.

The chain recombines TRBV14 with TRBJ2-1; perhaps TRBD1 as D (5 bases). Germline CDR1 is SGHDN and CDR2 is FVKESK. The CDR3 totals 13 residues. The V end lost 5 bases, the J end lost 4 bases, and 9 bases lay between the germline ends. The CDR3 DNA is TGTGCCAGCAGCTCCGACAGATACAATGAGCAGTTCTTC. Residues: CASSSDRYNEQFF.